This TCR beta chain emerged from a study of T cell responses to AZD1222 COVID-19 vaccine. J lost 8 bases, V lost 1 base, and 3 bases had no gene match. Germline lookup yields CDR1 SGHRS and CDR2 YFSETQ. The CDR3 is 14 amino acids. Pooling was applied to second doses at about 4 or about 12 weeks. The method was immunoSEQ multiplex PCR; TCRdb's version includes in-frame clones alone and lacks a portion of them. This sample yields about 170,000 clones, of which 87% are seen a single time; approximately 0.97% belongs to the top ten. Worth noting for this clone: Its antigen remains unknown.

General study findings and limits: Donors in the cohort were predominantly white British and more often female, and clonal diversity was possibly underestimated. Per reports, nearly half of all spike-specific TCRs target regions that are unmutated in variants. There were repertoire samples only from the period after the peak T cell response.

Specimen: peripheral blood, collected 28 days after the second AZD1222 dose. This receptor was identified in an adult who received the AZD1222 COVID-19 vaccine. The chain is built from TRBV5-1 and TRBJ1-6; 7 nucleotides agree with TRBD1. The CDR3: CASSLRQGDSPLHF. In DNA, the CDR3 is TGCGCCAGCAGCTTGCGACAGGGAGATTCACCCCTCCACTTT.